The 5 T cell receptor beta chains given below trace back to one sample, sequenced in a study of T cells after yellow fever vaccination. TCRdb itself ran the 5' RACE reads through MiXCR, one entry per CDR3 protein. The sample holds about 550,000 distinct CDR3 sequences, about 19% seen once. This specimen consisted of PBMCs, obtained 15 days after the yellow fever booster vaccination. These receptors all stem from a man aged 25 to 40 who received the YFV17D yellow fever vaccine.

This chain joins TRBV7-2 and TRBJ2-1; D gene unclear. V was pared by 5 bases and J by 6 bases, with 11 bases between. This CDR3 region has 13 residues. Germline CDR1 is SGHTA and CDR2 is FQGNSA. The CDR3: CASSPRFVNEQFF. In DNA form, the CDR3 reads TGTGCCAGCAGCCCCCGGTTTGTCAATGAGCAGTTCTTC.

This clonotype was seen ten or more times. V is TRBV29-1 and J is TRBJ2-5, with D perhaps matching TRBD2 (5 bases). The V end lost 6 bases, the J end lost 2 bases, and 10 bases lay between the germline ends. This CDR3 is built from 12 residues. Germline V CDR1 and CDR2: SQVTM, ANQGSEA. This chain's CDR3 is CSVARGQETQYF. The CDR3 nucleotides are TGCAGCGTGGCCCGGGGACAAGAGACCCAGTACTTC.

The chain employs TRBV7-9 and TRBJ2-1; no clear D. Per the germline V gene, CDR1 is SEHNR and CDR2 is FQNEAQ (reference sequence). There are 15 residues in the CDR3. Trimming pared 4 bases from V and 0 bases from J, leaving 10 bases between. In DNA form, the CDR3 reads TGTGCCAGCAGCTACGGGCTTAGCTCCTACAATGAGCAGTTCTTC. Translated, it gives CASSYGLSSYNEQFF. The entire variable domain, with the rest obtained from reference TRBV7-9 and TRBJ2-1, is as follows: DTGVSQNPRHKITKRGQNVTFRCDPISEHNRLYWYRQTLGQGPEFLTYFQNEAQLEKSRLLSDRFSAERPKGSFSTLEIQRTEQGDSAMYLCASSYGLSSYNEQFFGPGTRLTVL.

The chain uses TRBV11-2 and TRBJ2-3, with D perhaps matching TRBD1 or TRBD2 (5 bases each). CDR1 SGHAT and CDR2 FQNNGV come from the germline V gene. This CDR3 comprises 17 residues. V lost 2 bases and J lost 0, with 15 bases in between. The CDR3 loop is CASSLKMTGPSTDTQYF. The CDR3 DNA is TGTGCCAGCAGCTTAAAAATGACGGGGCCTAGCACAGATACGCAGTATTTT.

The chain is built from TRBV20-1 and TRBJ1-1; D remains ambiguous. V dropped 0 bases and J dropped 5 bases, with 7 bases sitting between them. The CDR3 extends over 12 amino acids. CDR1 is DFQATT, CDR2 SNEGSKA, per germline (reference sequence). The CDR3 DNA sequence: TGCAGTGCTAGAGATTGGTTTACTGAAGCTTTCTTT. Protein product: CSARDWFTEAFF.